Listed below are T cell receptor beta chains from one sample, sequenced in a study of T cell responses to AZD1222 COVID-19 vaccine. Libraries were prepared by immunoSEQ multiplex PCR; TCRdb keeps only in-frame clonotypes and omits some of them. The repertoire holds approximately 130,000 clones, with approximately 93% as singletons. Specimen: peripheral blood, collected on day 0 of AZD1222 vaccination. The receptors stem from an adult in good health. CDR3s include the opening cysteine and the closing phenylalanine or tryptophan. A D gene is named only where the DNA matches it firmly. The size entry is marked missing in some rows and otherwise reads once, few, many or a size class.

clone_size: once; d_call: TRBD1; j_call: TRBJ1-1; v_call: TRBV5-1; cdr3_nt: TGCGCCAGCAGCTTGGGACAGGGCGAGACTGAAGCTTTCTTT; cdr3_aa: CASSLGQGETEAFF
clone_size: few; d_call: TRBD1; j_call: TRBJ2-1; v_call: TRBV11-2; cdr3_nt: TGTGCCAGCAGCTTATTCACCCAAACAGGGGGCGATGACAATGAGCAGTTCTTC; cdr3_aa: CASSLFTQTGGDDNEQFF
clone_size: few; d_call: .; j_call: TRBJ1-6; v_call: TRBV27; cdr3_nt: TGTGCCAGCAGGGACGGCTCCTATAATTCACCCCTCCACTTT; cdr3_aa: CASRDGSYNSPLHF
clone_size: .; d_call: .; j_call: TRBJ1-2; v_call: TRBV29-1; cdr3_nt: TGCAGCGTAGGACTAGGTGGCAGATATGGCTACACCTTC; cdr3_aa: CSVGLGGRYGYTF
clone_size: .; d_call: TRBD1; j_call: TRBJ1-1; v_call: TRBV4-1; cdr3_nt: TGCGCCAGCAGCCGAGGGACAGGCCGAAACTTGAACACTGAAGCTTTCTTT; cdr3_aa: CASSRGTGRNLNTEAFF
clone_size: .; d_call: .; j_call: TRBJ2-2; v_call: TRBV7-3; cdr3_nt: TGTGCCAGCAGCTCGACAGCCCAACCGACCGGGGAGCTGTTTTTT; cdr3_aa: CASSSTAQPTGELFF
clone_size: .; d_call: .; j_call: TRBJ1-2; v_call: TRBV6-5; cdr3_nt: TGTGCCAGCAGTTCCCTCGGGGCAGCTAACTATGGCTACACCTTC; cdr3_aa: CASSSLGAANYGYTF
clone_size: once; d_call: TRBD1; j_call: TRBJ2-7; v_call: TRBV4-2; cdr3_nt: TGTGCCAGCAGCCAGAGCTATCCCCTATCAGGGGGCCACGAGCAGTACTTC; cdr3_aa: CASSQSYPLSGGHEQYF
clone_size: .; d_call: .; j_call: TRBJ2-2; v_call: TRBV12-3/TRBV12-4; cdr3_nt: TGTGCCAGCAGTCGGACGGACACCGGGGAGCTGTTTTTT; cdr3_aa: CASSRTDTGELFF
clone_size: .; d_call: .; j_call: TRBJ2-3; v_call: TRBV5-1; cdr3_nt: TGCGCCAGCAGCTTGCGCCGGACAGTAAGCACAGATACGCAGTATTTT; cdr3_aa: CASSLRRTVSTDTQYF
clone_size: .; d_call: .; j_call: TRBJ2-5; v_call: TRBV2; cdr3_nt: TGTGCCAGCAGTGTTCAGGGACAAGAGACCCAGTACTTC; cdr3_aa: CASSVQGQETQYF
clone_size: .; d_call: TRBD1; j_call: TRBJ1-1; v_call: TRBV19; cdr3_nt: TGTGCCAGTAGGAAACAGGGGAGGGCCACTGAAGCTTTCTTT; cdr3_aa: CASRKQGRATEAFF
clone_size: .; d_call: .; j_call: TRBJ1-2; v_call: TRBV6-4; cdr3_nt: TGTGCCAGCCGTGATAGGGGCTCCGGCTACACCTTC; cdr3_aa: CASRDRGSGYTF
clone_size: .; d_call: .; j_call: TRBJ1-2; v_call: TRBV5-4; cdr3_nt: TGTGCCAGCAGCCCCCTTTCGGGGCCTAACTATGGCTACACCTTC; cdr3_aa: CASSPLSGPNYGYTF
clone_size: .; d_call: .; j_call: TRBJ1-2; v_call: TRBV2; cdr3_nt: TGTGCCAGCAGTGAAGGGTGGATTGGCTTC; cdr3_aa: CASSEGWIGF
clone_size: once; d_call: TRBD1; j_call: TRBJ2-3; v_call: TRBV10-3; cdr3_nt: TGTGCCATCAGGGCGGGACAGGGGATGAACACAGATACGCAGTATTTT; cdr3_aa: CAIRAGQGMNTDTQYF
clone_size: .; d_call: .; j_call: TRBJ2-1; v_call: TRBV9; cdr3_nt: TGTGCCAGCAGCGTAGGGGGGTCCAATGAGCAGTTCTTC; cdr3_aa: CASSVGGSNEQFF
clone_size: .; d_call: .; j_call: TRBJ1-2; v_call: TRBV12-3/TRBV12-4; cdr3_nt: TGTGCCAGCAGTTTACAAAACTATGGCTACACCTTC; cdr3_aa: CASSLQNYGYTF
clone_size: .; d_call: .; j_call: TRBJ1-2; v_call: TRBV5-8; cdr3_nt: TGTGCCAGCAGCTTGGACCTTGACAGGCACTATGGCTACACCTTC; cdr3_aa: CASSLDLDRHYGYTF
clone_size: .; d_call: .; j_call: TRBJ1-5; v_call: TRBV19; cdr3_nt: TGTGCCAGTAGTATCACGGGTGCGGAGGGCAATCAGCCCCAGCATTTT; cdr3_aa: CASSITGAEGNQPQHF
clone_size: once; d_call: TRBD1; j_call: TRBJ2-3; v_call: TRBV7-8; cdr3_nt: TGTGCCAGCAGGACAGGGTTGCCCACAGATACGCAGTATTTT; cdr3_aa: CASRTGLPTDTQYF
clone_size: .; d_call: .; j_call: TRBJ1-4; v_call: TRBV30; cdr3_nt: TGTGCCTGGAGTCCGGGAGGGGGGGAAAAACTGTTTTTT; cdr3_aa: CAWSPGGGEKLFF
clone_size: .; d_call: TRBD2; j_call: TRBJ2-5; v_call: TRBV5-1; cdr3_nt: TGCGCCAGCAGCTGGGGGGGACACCAAGAGACCCAGTACTTC; cdr3_aa: CASSWGGHQETQYF
clone_size: .; d_call: TRBD1; j_call: TRBJ1-2; v_call: TRBV19; cdr3_nt: TGTGCCAGTAGTGAACCAGGGGGGAATAACTATGGCTACACCTTC; cdr3_aa: CASSEPGGNNYGYTF
clone_size: .; d_call: TRBD1; j_call: TRBJ2-7; v_call: TRBV19; cdr3_nt: TGTGCCAGTAGACGGGACAGTTCCTACGAGCAGTACTTC; cdr3_aa: CASRRDSSYEQYF
clone_size: once; d_call: TRBD1; j_call: TRBJ1-4; v_call: TRBV6-1; cdr3_nt: TGTGCCAGCAGTGATTTGACGGGACAGGGGGCCGAAAAACTGTTTTTT; cdr3_aa: CASSDLTGQGAEKLFF
clone_size: .; d_call: .; j_call: TRBJ1-2; v_call: TRBV27; cdr3_nt: TGTGCCAGCAGTCGTCTGGGGGGGCGAGTGAGTGGCTACACCTTC; cdr3_aa: CASSRLGGRVSGYTF
clone_size: .; d_call: TRBD2; j_call: TRBJ2-2; v_call: TRBV10-3; cdr3_nt: TGTGCCATCAGTGTTTTAGCGGGGGGGCCAGGCACCGGGGAGCTGTTTTTT; cdr3_aa: CAISVLAGGPGTGELFF
clone_size: once; d_call: TRBD1; j_call: TRBJ1-1; v_call: TRBV7-9; cdr3_nt: TGTGCCAGCAGCGCCTGGACAGGGGACACTGAAGCTTTCTTT; cdr3_aa: CASSAWTGDTEAFF
clone_size: .; d_call: .; j_call: TRBJ1-1; v_call: TRBV5-1; cdr3_nt: TGCGCCAGCAGCCTGTCAGGGGAGGCTGAAGCTTTCTTT; cdr3_aa: CASSLSGEAEAFF
clone_size: .; d_call: .; j_call: TRBJ2-5; v_call: TRBV14; cdr3_nt: TGTGCCAGCAGCCAAGACCCCCAGGACAGACAAGAGACCCAGTACTTC; cdr3_aa: CASSQDPQDRQETQYF
clone_size: .; d_call: .; j_call: TRBJ1-6; v_call: TRBV18; cdr3_nt: TGTGCCAGCTCAGTAGGGGAGAGCTCCTATAATTCACCCCTCCACTTT; cdr3_aa: CASSVGESSYNSPLHF
clone_size: .; d_call: .; j_call: TRBJ1-6; v_call: TRBV2; cdr3_nt: TGTGTCGCGGCAGGAATGGGAAATTCACCCCTCCACTTT; cdr3_aa: CVAAGMGNSPLHF
clone_size: once; d_call: .; j_call: TRBJ1-1; v_call: TRBV9; cdr3_nt: TGTGCCAGCAGCGACCGGGACACTTTCCCGGGCACTGAAGCTTTCTTT; cdr3_aa: CASSDRDTFPGTEAFF
clone_size: .; d_call: .; j_call: TRBJ2-6; v_call: TRBV18; cdr3_nt: TGTGCCAGCTCACGAAGGGACTCTGGGGCCAACGTCCTGACTTTC; cdr3_aa: CASSRRDSGANVLTF
clone_size: .; d_call: TRBD1; j_call: TRBJ1-5; v_call: TRBV4-2; cdr3_nt: TGTGCCAGCAGCCATGGGGGAAAGGGGGCGGGACAGCCCCAGCATTTT; cdr3_aa: CASSHGGKGAGQPQHF
clone_size: .; d_call: .; j_call: TRBJ2-7; v_call: TRBV30; cdr3_nt: TGTGCCTGGAGTAGCGGATACGAGCAGTACTTC; cdr3_aa: CAWSSGYEQYF
clone_size: .; d_call: TRBD1; j_call: TRBJ1-4; v_call: TRBV6-5; cdr3_nt: TGTGCCAGCAGTTCCATACAGGGGTCTAATGAAAAACTGTTTTTT; cdr3_aa: CASSSIQGSNEKLFF
clone_size: .; d_call: .; j_call: TRBJ1-5; v_call: TRBV5-8; cdr3_nt: TGTGCCAGCAGCTTGTCAGGGTTCGAGGACATGCAACACAATCAGCCCCAGCATTTT; cdr3_aa: CASSLSGFEDMQHNQPQHF
clone_size: few; d_call: TRBD1; j_call: TRBJ1-1; v_call: TRBV29-1; cdr3_nt: TGCAGCGGTGGACAGGGAGATACTGAAGCTTTCTTT; cdr3_aa: CSGGQGDTEAFF
clone_size: .; d_call: .; j_call: TRBJ2-3; v_call: TRBV7-9; cdr3_nt: TGTGCCAGCAGCATACCGAGGGCAGATACGCAGTATTTT; cdr3_aa: CASSIPRADTQYF
clone_size: .; d_call: .; j_call: TRBJ1-1; v_call: TRBV27; cdr3_nt: TGTGCCAGCAGTTTTGGACAGCTCACTGAAGCTTTCTTT; cdr3_aa: CASSFGQLTEAFF
clone_size: .; d_call: .; j_call: TRBJ1-2; v_call: TRBV1; cdr3_nt: TGCACCAGCAGCCAAGATCCACGAACCTATGGCTACACCTTC; cdr3_aa: CTSSQDPRTYGYTF
clone_size: once; d_call: TRBD1; j_call: TRBJ1-2; v_call: TRBV19; cdr3_nt: TGTGCCAGTAGTGTACCGGGACAGGGGACCTATGGCTACACCTTC; cdr3_aa: CASSVPGQGTYGYTF
clone_size: .; d_call: .; j_call: TRBJ1-1; v_call: TRBV27; cdr3_nt: TGTGCCAGCAGTTTAGTCCCAGGGGCTAGGGACACTGAAGCTTTCTTT; cdr3_aa: CASSLVPGARDTEAFF
clone_size: .; d_call: .; j_call: TRBJ1-2; v_call: TRBV6-1; cdr3_nt: TGTGCCAGCAGTGAGAGACAGGTCTATGGCTACACCTTC; cdr3_aa: CASSERQVYGYTF
clone_size: .; d_call: .; j_call: TRBJ1-4; v_call: TRBV18; cdr3_nt: TGTGCCAGCTCCTCGACAGGAAGAAATGAAAAACTGTTTTTT; cdr3_aa: CASSSTGRNEKLFF
clone_size: .; d_call: TRBD1; j_call: TRBJ2-2; v_call: TRBV6-2/TRBV6-3; cdr3_nt: TGTGCCAGCAGTTACCCCAGACAGGGTTCGAACACCGGGGAGCTGTTTTTT; cdr3_aa: CASSYPRQGSNTGELFF
clone_size: once; d_call: .; j_call: TRBJ1-6; v_call: TRBV3-1/TRBV3-2; cdr3_nt: TGTGCCAGCAGCCAAGAGGGGGGAAGGTCCTATAATTCACCCCTCCACTTT; cdr3_aa: CASSQEGGRSYNSPLHF
clone_size: .; d_call: TRBD1; j_call: TRBJ1-5; v_call: TRBV2; cdr3_nt: TGTGCCAGCAGTGGGGACAGGGTGAGCAATCAGCCCCAGCATTTT; cdr3_aa: CASSGDRVSNQPQHF